This T cell receptor (beta chain) originates from a study of CD8 T cells in Susac syndrome. Whole-study context: Among sequenced Susac syndrome patients, about 6 had active disease and under ten were in remission. Blood was drawn from Susac syndrome patients while they were therapy-naive, on corticosteroids, or on intravenous immunoglobulin alone.

Concerning this clonotype itself: Its antigen is unidentified.

The authors reverse transcribed 0.5 to 1 ug RNA with random hexamers. MiXCR, run by TCRdb on the immunoSEQ multiplex PCR reads, gives a single entry per CDR3 protein. The sample includes under 250,000 distinct CDR3 sequences, about 95% seen only once; the top ten take around 0.16%. Findings and caveats of the study: The CD4+ T cell repertoires in Susac syndrome were not clonally expanded.

From blood CD8+ and CD4+ T cells, TCR beta sequences were generated. This TCR came from a human donor with Susac syndrome. The sequenced sample was CD4+ T cells from PBMCs.

The CDR3 DNA is TGTGCCAGCAGCCAAGATCCAGCGGGGGGGCCCAATGAGCAGTTCTTC. Translated, it gives CASSQDPAGGPNEQFF. The chain is built from TRBV4-2 and TRBJ2-1; 10 bases line up with TRBD2. The CDR3 consists of 16 residues. V lost 0 bases to trimming and J lost 6 bases; unmatched junction nucleotides: 5. The germline CDR1 and CDR2 sequences are LGHNA and YNFKEQ.